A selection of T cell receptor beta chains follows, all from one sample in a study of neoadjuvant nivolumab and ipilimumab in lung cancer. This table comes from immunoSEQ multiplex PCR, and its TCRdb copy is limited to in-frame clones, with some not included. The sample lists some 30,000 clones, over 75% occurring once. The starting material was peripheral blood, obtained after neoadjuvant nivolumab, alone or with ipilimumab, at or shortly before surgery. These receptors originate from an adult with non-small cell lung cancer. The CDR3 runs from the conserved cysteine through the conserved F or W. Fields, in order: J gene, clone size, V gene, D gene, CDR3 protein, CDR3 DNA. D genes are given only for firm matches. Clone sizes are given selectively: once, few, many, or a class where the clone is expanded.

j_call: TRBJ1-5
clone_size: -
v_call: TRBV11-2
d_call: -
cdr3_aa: CASSFQGQQPQHF
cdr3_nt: TGTGCCAGCAGTTTCCAGGGTCAACAGCCCCAGCATTTT

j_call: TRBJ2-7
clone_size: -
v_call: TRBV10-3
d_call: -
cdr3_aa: CAISSQGGREQYF
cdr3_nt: TGTGCCATCAGTTCGCAGGGGGGCCGGGAGCAGTACTTC

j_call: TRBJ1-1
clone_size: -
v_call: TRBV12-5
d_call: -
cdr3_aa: CASGLTGQEAFF
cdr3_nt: TGTGCTAGTGGTTTGACCGGACAGGAAGCTTTCTTT

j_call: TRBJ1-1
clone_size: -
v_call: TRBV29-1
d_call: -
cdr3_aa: CSVERELNTEAFF
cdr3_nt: TGCAGCGTTGAGAGGGAATTAAACACTGAAGCTTTCTTT

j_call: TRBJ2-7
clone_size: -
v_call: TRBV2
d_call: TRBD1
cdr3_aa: CASSPGQLRYEQYF
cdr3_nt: TGTGCCAGCAGCCCGGGACAGTTGCGCTACGAGCAGTACTTC

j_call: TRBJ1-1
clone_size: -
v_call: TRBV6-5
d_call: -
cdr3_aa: CASSYLQGETEAFF
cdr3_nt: TGTGCCAGCAGTTACTTACAGGGTGAGACTGAAGCTTTCTTT

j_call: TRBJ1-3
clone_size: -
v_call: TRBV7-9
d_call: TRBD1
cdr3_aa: CASSLGQGAHGNTIYF
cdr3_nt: TGTGCCAGCAGCTTGGGGCAGGGGGCGCATGGAAACACCATATATTTT

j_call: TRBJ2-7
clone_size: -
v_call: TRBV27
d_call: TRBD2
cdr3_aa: CASTPSSGGAYEQYF
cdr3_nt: TGTGCCAGCACCCCTTCGAGCGGGGGGGCCTACGAGCAGTACTTC

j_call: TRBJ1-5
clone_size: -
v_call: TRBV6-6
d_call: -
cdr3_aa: CASSSSRHQPQHF
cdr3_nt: TGTGCCAGCAGCTCGAGTCGGCATCAGCCCCAGCATTTT

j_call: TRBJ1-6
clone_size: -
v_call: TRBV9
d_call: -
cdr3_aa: CASSVGADYSYNSPLHF
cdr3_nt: TGTGCCAGCAGCGTAGGGGCAGACTACTCCTATAATTCACCCCTCCACTTT

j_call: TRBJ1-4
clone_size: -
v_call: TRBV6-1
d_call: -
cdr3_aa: CASSVGSRYEKLFF
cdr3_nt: TGTGCCAGCAGTGTTGGGTCGCGTTATGAAAAACTGTTTTTT

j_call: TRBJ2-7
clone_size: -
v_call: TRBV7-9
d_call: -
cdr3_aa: CASSPARSKVSYEQYF
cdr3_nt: TGTGCCAGCAGCCCCGCCCGAAGCAAGGTTTCCTACGAGCAGTACTTC

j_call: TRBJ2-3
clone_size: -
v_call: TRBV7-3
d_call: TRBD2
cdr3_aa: CASSLAGGPQYF
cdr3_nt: TGTGCCAGCAGCCTAGCGGGGGGTCCGCAGTATTTT

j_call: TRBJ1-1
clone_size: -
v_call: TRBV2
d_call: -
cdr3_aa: CASRPYSGGNTEAFF
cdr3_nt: TGTGCCAGCAGGCCTTACTCCGGGGGGAACACTGAAGCTTTCTTT

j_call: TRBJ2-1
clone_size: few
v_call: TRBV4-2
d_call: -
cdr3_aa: CASSQERGRRTYNEQFF
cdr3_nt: TGTGCCAGCAGCCAAGAGAGGGGTAGAAGGACCTACAATGAGCAGTTCTTC

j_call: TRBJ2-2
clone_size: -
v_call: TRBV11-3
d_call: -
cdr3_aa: CASSSGGRTGELFF
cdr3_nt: TGTGCCAGTAGCTCGGGGGGCAGGACCGGGGAGCTGTTTTTT

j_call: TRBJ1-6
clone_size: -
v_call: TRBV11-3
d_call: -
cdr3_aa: CASSLDRVSPLHF
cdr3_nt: TGTGCCAGCAGCTTAGATCGGGTCTCACCCCTCCACTTT

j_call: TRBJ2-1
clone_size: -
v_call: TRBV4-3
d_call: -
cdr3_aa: CASSQQGYNEQFF
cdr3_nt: TGCGCCAGCAGCCAACAGGGCTACAATGAGCAGTTCTTC

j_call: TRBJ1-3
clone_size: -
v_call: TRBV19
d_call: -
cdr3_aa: CASTAEGGNGNTIYF
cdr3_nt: TGTGCCAGTACCGCAGAGGGAGGGAACGGAAACACCATATATTTT

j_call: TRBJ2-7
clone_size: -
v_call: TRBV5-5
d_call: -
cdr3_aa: CASSLADGTYEQYF
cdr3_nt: TGTGCCAGCAGCTTGGCCGACGGGACCTACGAGCAGTACTTC

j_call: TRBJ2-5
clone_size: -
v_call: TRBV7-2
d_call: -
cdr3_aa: CASSLIQGTETQYF
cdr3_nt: TGTGCCAGCAGCTTAATACAGGGTACAGAGACCCAGTACTTC

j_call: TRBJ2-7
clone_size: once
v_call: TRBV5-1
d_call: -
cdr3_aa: CASRREGSWGDEQYF
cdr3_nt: TGCGCCAGCAGGCGAGAGGGAAGTTGGGGCGACGAGCAGTACTTC

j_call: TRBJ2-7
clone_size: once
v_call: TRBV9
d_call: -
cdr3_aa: CASSATGLSYEQYF
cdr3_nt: TGTGCCAGCAGCGCGACAGGATTATCCTACGAGCAGTACTTC

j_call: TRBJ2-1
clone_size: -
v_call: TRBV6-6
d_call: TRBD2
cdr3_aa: CASSLPGTTYNEQFF
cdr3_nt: TGTGCCAGCAGTTTACCCGGGACTACCTACAATGAGCAGTTCTTC

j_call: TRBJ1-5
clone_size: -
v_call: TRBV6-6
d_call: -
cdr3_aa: CASTTGRHLSNQPQHF
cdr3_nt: TGTGCCAGCACCACCGGGAGACACCTTAGCAATCAGCCCCAGCATTTT

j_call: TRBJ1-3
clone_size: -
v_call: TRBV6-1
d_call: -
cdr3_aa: CASSPQGSVRNTIYF
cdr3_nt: TGTGCCAGCAGTCCACAGGGAAGTGTACGAAACACCATATATTTT

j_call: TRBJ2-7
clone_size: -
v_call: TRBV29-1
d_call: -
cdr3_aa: CSVAFSGGRGYEQYF
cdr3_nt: TGCAGCGTTGCGTTTAGTGGGGGCCGAGGCTACGAGCAGTACTTC

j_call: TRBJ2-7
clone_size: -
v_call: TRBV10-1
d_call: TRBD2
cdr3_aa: CASSPGLSYEQYF
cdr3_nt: TGCGCCAGCAGCCCGGGACTATCCTACGAGCAGTACTTC

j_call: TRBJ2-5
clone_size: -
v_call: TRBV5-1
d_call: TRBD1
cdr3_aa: CASSSQGRETQYF
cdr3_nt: TGCGCCAGCAGCTCACAGGGGCGAGAGACCCAGTACTTC

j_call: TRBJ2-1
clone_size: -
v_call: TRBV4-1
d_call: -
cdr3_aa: CASSTQGSSSYNEQFF
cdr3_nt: TGCGCCAGCAGTACCCAGGGCAGCAGCTCCTACAATGAGCAGTTCTTC

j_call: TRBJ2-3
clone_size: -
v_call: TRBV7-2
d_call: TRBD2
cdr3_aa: CASSFGAGGTDTQYF
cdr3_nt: TGTGCCAGCAGCTTTGGAGCGGGGGGGACAGATACGCAGTATTTT

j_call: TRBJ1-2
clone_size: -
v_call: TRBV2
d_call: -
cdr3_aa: CASRLGAGGDYTF
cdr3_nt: TGTGCCAGCAGGCTCGGGGCGGGGGGTGACTACACCTTC

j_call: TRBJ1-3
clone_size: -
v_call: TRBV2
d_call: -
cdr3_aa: CASGYQGPGNTIYF
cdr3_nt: TGTGCCAGCGGATATCAGGGTCCAGGAAACACCATATATTTT

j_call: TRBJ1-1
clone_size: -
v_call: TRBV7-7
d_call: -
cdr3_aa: CASSTTLNTEAFF
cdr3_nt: TGTGCCAGCAGTACTACTCTGAACACTGAAGCTTTCTTT

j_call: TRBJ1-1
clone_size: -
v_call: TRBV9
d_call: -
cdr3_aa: CASSSSTGGAFF
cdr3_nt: TGTGCCAGCTCATCAAGTACCGGGGGCGCTTTCTTT

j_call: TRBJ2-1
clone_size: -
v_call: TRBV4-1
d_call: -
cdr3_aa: CASSPRRTAGDNEQFF
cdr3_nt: TGCGCCAGCAGCCCCCGAAGGACCGCCGGAGACAATGAGCAGTTCTTC

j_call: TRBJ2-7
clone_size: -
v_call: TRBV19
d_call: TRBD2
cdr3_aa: CASSISPSGAYEQYF
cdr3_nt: TGTGCCAGTAGTATATCTCCTAGCGGGGCGTACGAGCAGTACTTC

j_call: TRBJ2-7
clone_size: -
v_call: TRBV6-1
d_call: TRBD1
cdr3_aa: CASSDGDRGGEQYF
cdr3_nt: TGTGCCAGCAGTGACGGAGACAGGGGGGGCGAGCAGTACTTC

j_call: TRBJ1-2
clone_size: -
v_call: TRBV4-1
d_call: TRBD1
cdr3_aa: CASSLNRGSDGYTF
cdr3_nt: TGCGCCAGCAGCCTGAACAGGGGATCGGATGGCTACACCTTC

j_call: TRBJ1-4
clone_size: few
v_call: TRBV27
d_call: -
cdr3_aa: CASSQLFF
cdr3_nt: TGTGCCAGCAGCCAACTGTTTTTT

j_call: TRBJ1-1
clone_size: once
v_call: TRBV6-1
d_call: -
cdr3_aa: CASSEREAFF
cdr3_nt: TGTGCCAGCAGTGAACGAGAAGCTTTCTTT

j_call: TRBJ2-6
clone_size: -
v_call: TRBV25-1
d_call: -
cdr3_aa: CASKSNSGTGANVLTF
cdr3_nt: TGTGCCAGCAAATCCAACTCGGGAACTGGGGCCAACGTCCTGACTTTC

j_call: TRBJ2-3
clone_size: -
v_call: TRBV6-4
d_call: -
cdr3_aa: CASSDGGSHTDTQYF
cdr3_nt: TGTGCCAGCAGTGACGGCGGTTCTCACACAGATACGCAGTATTTT

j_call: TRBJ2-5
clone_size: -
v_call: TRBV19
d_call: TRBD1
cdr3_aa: CASSSRTGGEETQYF
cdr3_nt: TGTGCCAGTAGTTCCCGGACAGGGGGCGAGGAGACCCAGTACTTC

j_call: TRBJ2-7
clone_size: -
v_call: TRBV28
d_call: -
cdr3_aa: CASSPGRIYEQYF
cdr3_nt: TGTGCCAGCAGTCCGGGACGGATCTACGAGCAGTACTTC